These 6 T cell receptor beta chains were all obtained from the same sample, sequenced in a study of shared clonotypes between healthy human individuals. Using immunoSEQ multiplex PCR, the repertoire was profiled, and TCRdb retains in-frame clones only, with some absent. The sample includes about 2.4 million clones, approximately 92% seen only once; the top ten take about 0.13%. The sample comprised naive CD4+ T cells sorted from blood. Subset reported: CD45RA+ positively selected. The source is a young man in good health.

Comment on this clone: The sample carries other DNA sequences with the same CDR3. The CDR3 DNA is TGTGCCAGCAGTTTATTAGCAACTAATGAAAAACTGTTTTTT. The encoded protein is CASSLLATNEKLFF. The rearrangement links TRBV28 to TRBJ1-4, with unresolved D. Between the trimmed V and J ends, which lost 1 base and 0 bases, there was a span of 3 bases. The CDR3 spans 14 residues. The germline gives CDR1 MDHEN, CDR2 SYDVKM.

This sequence joins TRBV2 and TRBJ2-5; perhaps D is TRBD1 or TRBD2 (5 bases each). The V gene's germline CDR1 is SNHLY and CDR2 FYNNEI. There are 15 residues in the CDR3. V was trimmed by 4 bases and J by 5 bases, leaving 17 bases between them. In DNA, the CDR3 is TGTGCCAGCAGTGTCGCGGCGGGCAGGGAGGAGACCCAGTACTTC. Protein: CASSVAAGREETQYF. Based on the CDR3 plus reference TRBV2 and TRBJ2-5, the full variable domain is EPEVTQTPSHQVTQMGQEVILRCVPISNHLYFYWYRQILGQKVEFLVSFYNNEISEKSEIFDDQFSVERPDGSNFTLKIRSTKLEDSAMYFCASSVAAGREETQYFGPGTRLLVL.

The chain couples TRBV18 to TRBJ2-5; the D gene is possibly TRBD1 (5 bases). This CDR3 spans 13 amino acids. The germline V gene encodes CDR1 KGHSH and CDR2 LQKENI. V was clipped by 4 bases and J by 11 bases, with 17 bases between them. DNA for the CDR3: TGTGCCAGCTCACGAGGACATTCGGAAGAGCAGTACTTC. As protein: CASSRGHSEEQYF.

The chain carries TRBV2 and TRBJ1-2, with 10 bases fitting TRBD1. The CDR3 runs 13 residues. V dropped 7 bases and J dropped 2; count of bases not matched to a gene: 1. Per germline, CDR1 SNHLY and CDR2 FYNNEI. The CDR3, as DNA: TGTGCCAGCAAGGACAGGGGGAACTATGGCTACACCTTC. Translation: CASKDRGNYGYTF.

This clone was observed once. One end of the junction does not line up with germline, which may come from a read error. V is TRBV7-7 and J is TRBJ2-2; D may be TRBD1 (5 bases). Per the germline V gene, CDR1 is SSHAT and CDR2 is FNYEAQ (reference sequence). The CDR3 spans 18 residues. CDR3 nucleotides: TGTGCTAGCAGCTTAGAGGCCGTTTGGCAGGGTGGCACCGGGGAGCTGTTTTTT. As protein: CASSLEAVWQGGTGELFF.

This clone was seen once. This rearrangement joins TRBV10-3 to TRBJ2-7; 9 positions match TRBD1. V gave up 4 bases and J gave up 3 bases; unmatched junction bases: 1. The CDR3 sequence is 13 residues long. CDR1 is ENHRY and CDR2 is SYGVKD in the germline V gene. Here the CDR3 reads CAISGTGVYEQYF. The CDR3, as DNA: TGTGCCATCAGTGGGACAGGGGTCTACGAGCAGTACTTC.